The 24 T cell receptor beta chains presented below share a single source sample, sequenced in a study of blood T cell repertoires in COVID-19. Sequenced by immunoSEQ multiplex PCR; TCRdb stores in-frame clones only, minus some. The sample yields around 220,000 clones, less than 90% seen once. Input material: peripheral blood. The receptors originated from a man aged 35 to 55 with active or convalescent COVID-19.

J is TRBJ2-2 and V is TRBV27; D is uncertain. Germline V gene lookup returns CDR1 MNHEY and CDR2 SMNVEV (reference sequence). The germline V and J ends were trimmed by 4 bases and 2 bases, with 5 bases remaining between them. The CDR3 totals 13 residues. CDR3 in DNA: TGTGCCAGCAGTTCCTTCAACACCGGGGAGCTGTTTTTT. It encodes CASSSFNTGELFF.

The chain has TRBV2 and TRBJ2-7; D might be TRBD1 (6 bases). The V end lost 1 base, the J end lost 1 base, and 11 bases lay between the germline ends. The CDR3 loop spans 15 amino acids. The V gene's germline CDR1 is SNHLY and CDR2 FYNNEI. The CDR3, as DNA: TGTGCCAGCAGTGAAGGACAGGAGAGTTCCTACGAGCAGTACTTC. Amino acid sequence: CASSEGQESSYEQYF. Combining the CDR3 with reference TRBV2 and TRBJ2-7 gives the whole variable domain EPEVTQTPSHQVTQMGQEVILRCVPISNHLYFYWYRQILGQKVEFLVSFYNNEISEKSEIFDDQFSVERPDGSNFTLKIRSTKLEDSAMYFCASSEGQESSYEQYFGPGTRLTVT.

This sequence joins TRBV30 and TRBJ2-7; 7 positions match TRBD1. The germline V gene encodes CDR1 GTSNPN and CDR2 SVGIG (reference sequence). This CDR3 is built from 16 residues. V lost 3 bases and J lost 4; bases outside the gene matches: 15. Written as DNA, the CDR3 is TGTGCCTGGAGGGGTGACAGGGTCTCCAATAGATACGAGCAGTACTTC. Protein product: CAWRGDRVSNRYEQYF.

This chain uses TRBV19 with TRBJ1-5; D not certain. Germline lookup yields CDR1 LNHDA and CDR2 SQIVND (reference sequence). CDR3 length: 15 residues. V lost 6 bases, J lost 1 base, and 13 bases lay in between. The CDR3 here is CASRQPLASNQPQHF. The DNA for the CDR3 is TGTGCCAGTAGACAGCCGTTAGCGAGCAATCAGCCCCAGCATTTT.

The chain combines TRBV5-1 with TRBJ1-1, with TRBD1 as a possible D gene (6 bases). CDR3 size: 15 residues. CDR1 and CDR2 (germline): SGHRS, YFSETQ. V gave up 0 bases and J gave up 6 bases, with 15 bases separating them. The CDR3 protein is CASSLVARGTAEAFF. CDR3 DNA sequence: TGCGCCAGCAGCTTGGTGGCCAGGGGAACCGCTGAAGCTTTCTTT.

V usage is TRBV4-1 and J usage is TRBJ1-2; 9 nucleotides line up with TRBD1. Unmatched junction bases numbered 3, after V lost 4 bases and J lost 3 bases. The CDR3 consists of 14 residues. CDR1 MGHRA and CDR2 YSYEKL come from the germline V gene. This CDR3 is CASSPGDRDYGYTF. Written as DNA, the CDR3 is TGCGCCAGCAGCCCAGGGGACAGGGACTATGGCTACACCTTC.

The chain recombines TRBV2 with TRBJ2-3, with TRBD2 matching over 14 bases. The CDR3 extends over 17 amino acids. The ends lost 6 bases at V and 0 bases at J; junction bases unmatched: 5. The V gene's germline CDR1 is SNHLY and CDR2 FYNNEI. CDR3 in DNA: TGTGCCAGCAGGGGACTAGCGGGAGCCCTTAGCACAGATACGCAGTATTTT. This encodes CASRGLAGALSTDTQYF. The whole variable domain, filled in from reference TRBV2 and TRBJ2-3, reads EPEVTQTPSHQVTQMGQEVILRCVPISNHLYFYWYRQILGQKVEFLVSFYNNEISEKSEIFDDQFSVERPDGSNFTLKIRSTKLEDSAMYFCASRGLAGALSTDTQYFGPGTRLTVL.

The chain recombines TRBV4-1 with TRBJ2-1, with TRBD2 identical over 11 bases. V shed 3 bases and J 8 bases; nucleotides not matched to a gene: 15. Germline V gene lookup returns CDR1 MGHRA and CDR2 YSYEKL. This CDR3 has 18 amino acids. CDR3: CASSHLLLTSGEFDEQFF. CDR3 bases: TGCGCCAGCAGCCATCTTCTCTTGACTAGCGGGGAATTTGATGAGCAGTTCTTC.

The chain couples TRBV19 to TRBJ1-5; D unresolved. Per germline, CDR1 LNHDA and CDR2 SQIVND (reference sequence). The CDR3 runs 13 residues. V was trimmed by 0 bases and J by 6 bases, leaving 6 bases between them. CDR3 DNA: TGTGCCAGTAGTATAGATCTTCGTCAGCCCCAGCATTTT. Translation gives CASSIDLRQPQHF.

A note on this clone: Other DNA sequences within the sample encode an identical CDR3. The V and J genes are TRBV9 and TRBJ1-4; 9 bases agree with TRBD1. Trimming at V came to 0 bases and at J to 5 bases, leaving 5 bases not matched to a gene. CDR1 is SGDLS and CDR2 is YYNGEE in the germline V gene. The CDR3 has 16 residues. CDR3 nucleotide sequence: TGTGCCAGCAGCGTAGGGCCGACAGGGGGGAATGAAAAACTGTTTTTT. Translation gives CASSVGPTGGNEKLFF.

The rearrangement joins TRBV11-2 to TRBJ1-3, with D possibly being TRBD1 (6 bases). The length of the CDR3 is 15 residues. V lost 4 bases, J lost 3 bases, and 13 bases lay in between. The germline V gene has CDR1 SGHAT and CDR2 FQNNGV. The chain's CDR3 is CASSSRGLGGNTIYF. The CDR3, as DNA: TGTGCCAGCAGCTCAAGGGGGTTAGGTGGAAACACCATATATTTT.

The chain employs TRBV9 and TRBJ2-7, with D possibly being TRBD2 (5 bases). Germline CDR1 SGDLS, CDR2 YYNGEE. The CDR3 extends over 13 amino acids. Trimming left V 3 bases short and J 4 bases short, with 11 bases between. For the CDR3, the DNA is TGTGCCAGCAGCGACGGGATTAAGTACGAGCAGTACTTC. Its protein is CASSDGIKYEQYF.

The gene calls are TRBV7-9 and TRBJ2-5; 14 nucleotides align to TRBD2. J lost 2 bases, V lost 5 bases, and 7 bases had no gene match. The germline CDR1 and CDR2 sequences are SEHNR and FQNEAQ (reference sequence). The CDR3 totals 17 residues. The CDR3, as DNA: TGTGCCAGCAGCCCTGGACTAGCGGGGGGTTTGCAAGAGACCCAGTACTTC. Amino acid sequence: CASSPGLAGGLQETQYF.

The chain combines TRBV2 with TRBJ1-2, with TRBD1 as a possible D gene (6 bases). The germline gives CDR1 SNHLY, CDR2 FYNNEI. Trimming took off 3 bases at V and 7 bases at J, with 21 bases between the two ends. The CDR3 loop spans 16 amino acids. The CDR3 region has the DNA TGTGCCAGCAGTGATTACGCAGGGGCCCTCCTGAGTGGCTACACCTTC. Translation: CASSDYAGALLSGYTF.

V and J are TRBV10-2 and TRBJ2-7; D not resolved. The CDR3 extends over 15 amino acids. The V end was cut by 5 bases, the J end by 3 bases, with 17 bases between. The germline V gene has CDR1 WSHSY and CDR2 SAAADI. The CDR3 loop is CASSNVEMQRYEQYF. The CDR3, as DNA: TGCGCCAGCAGTAATGTAGAAATGCAACGCTACGAGCAGTACTTC.

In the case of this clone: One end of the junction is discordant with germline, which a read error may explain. DNA for the CDR3: TGTGCCAGCAGTTACGCGACAGGGTACTACGGCTACACCTTC. Translated, it gives CASSYATGYYGYTF. The chain employs TRBV6-2 or TRBV6-3 and TRBJ1-2, with 7 bases fitting TRBD1. The CDR3 totals 14 residues. Germline V gene data show CDR1 as MNHEY and CDR2 as SVGEGT.

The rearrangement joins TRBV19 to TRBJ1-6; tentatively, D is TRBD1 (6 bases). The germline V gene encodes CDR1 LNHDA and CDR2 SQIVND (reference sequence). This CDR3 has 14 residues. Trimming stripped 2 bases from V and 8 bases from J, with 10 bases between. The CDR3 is CASSIQGRDSPLHF. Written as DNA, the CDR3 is TGTGCCAGTAGTATACAGGGGAGGGATTCACCCCTCCACTTT.

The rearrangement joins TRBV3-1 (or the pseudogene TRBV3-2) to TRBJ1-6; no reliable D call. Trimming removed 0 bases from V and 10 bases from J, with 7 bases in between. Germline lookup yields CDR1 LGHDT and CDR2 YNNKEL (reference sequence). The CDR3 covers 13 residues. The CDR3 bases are TGTGCCAGCAGCCAAGAACTCCAATCACCCCTCCACTTT. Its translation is CASSQELQSPLHF.

DNA for the CDR3: TGTGCCAGTACATCTTTATCGGACCCCTCGGGGTATGGCTACACCTTC. This codes for CASTSLSDPSGYGYTF. This sequence joins TRBV19 and TRBJ1-2; D remains ambiguous. V was trimmed by 7 bases and J by 5 bases, leaving 23 bases between them. From germline, CDR1 is LNHDA and CDR2 SQIVND (reference sequence). CDR3 length: 16 residues.

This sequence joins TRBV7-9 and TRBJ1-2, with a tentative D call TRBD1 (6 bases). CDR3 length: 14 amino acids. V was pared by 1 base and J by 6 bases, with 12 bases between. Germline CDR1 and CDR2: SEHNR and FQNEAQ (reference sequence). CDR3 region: CASSLVTGKDGYTF. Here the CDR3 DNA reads TGTGCCAGCAGCTTAGTTACAGGGAAAGATGGCTACACCTTC.

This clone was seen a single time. The CDR3 reads CASKLREGPVEQFF. The CDR3 nucleotides are TGTGCCAGCAAGCTGCGGGAGGGCCCGGTTGAGCAGTTCTTC. The chain has TRBV2 and TRBJ2-1, with 9 bases matching TRBD2. Germline V CDR1 and CDR2: SNHLY, FYNNEI. Losses at the gene ends were 7 bases for V and 9 bases for J; bases not matched to a gene: 10. This CDR3 spans 14 amino acids.

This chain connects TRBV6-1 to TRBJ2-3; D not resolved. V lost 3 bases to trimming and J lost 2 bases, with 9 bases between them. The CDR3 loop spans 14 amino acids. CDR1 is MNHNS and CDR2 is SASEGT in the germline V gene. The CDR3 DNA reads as TGTGCCAGCAGTGAGCCCAGGCTCACAGATACGCAGTATTTT. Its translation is CASSEPRLTDTQYF.

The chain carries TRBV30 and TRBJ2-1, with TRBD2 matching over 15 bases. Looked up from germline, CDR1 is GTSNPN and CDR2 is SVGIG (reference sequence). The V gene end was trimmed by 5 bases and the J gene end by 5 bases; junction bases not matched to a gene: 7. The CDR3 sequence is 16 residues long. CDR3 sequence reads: CAWCGLAGGPHNEQFF. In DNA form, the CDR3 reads TGTGCCTGGTGTGGACTAGCGGGAGGGCCCCACAATGAGCAGTTCTTC.

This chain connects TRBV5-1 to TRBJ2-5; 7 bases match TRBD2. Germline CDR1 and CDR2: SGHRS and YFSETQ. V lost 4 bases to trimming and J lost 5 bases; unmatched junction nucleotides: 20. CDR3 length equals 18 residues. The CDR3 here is CASSLVGGSILKSETQYF. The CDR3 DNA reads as TGCGCCAGCAGCCTTGTGGGCGGGAGTATATTAAAGTCGGAGACCCAGTACTTC.